This record covers a single T cell receptor (beta chain). V was pared by 8 bases and J by 2 bases, with 15 bases between. Per germline, CDR1 SNHLY and CDR2 FYNNEI. The CDR3 covers 14 residues. In the authors' workflow: Amplification of reference gene primers provided the estimated nucleated cell counts. Measured with immunoSEQ multiplex PCR; TCRdb has only the in-frame clones, and not every one. V and J calls plus clone size are reproduced from that table; the DNA served to infer D and trimming. The sample includes approximately 210,000 clones, more than 70% of them seen just once. These data originate in a study of blood T cell repertoires in COVID-19. At the level of the study: Both acute and convalescent COVID-19 samples were obtained from the United States, Italy and Spain. The analysed material was cDNA or gDNA that came from T cells, B-cell-depleted T cells, or PBMCs.

This sequence was found in a woman aged 45-65 years with acute or convalescent COVID-19. The sequenced material came from peripheral blood. The rearrangement uses TRBV2 and TRBJ1-2; maybe TRBD1 (6 bases). CDR3 sequence (DNA): TGTGCCAGCGGCACAGGGCGCAGGAACTATGGCTACACCTTC. Translation gives CASGTGRRNYGYTF.